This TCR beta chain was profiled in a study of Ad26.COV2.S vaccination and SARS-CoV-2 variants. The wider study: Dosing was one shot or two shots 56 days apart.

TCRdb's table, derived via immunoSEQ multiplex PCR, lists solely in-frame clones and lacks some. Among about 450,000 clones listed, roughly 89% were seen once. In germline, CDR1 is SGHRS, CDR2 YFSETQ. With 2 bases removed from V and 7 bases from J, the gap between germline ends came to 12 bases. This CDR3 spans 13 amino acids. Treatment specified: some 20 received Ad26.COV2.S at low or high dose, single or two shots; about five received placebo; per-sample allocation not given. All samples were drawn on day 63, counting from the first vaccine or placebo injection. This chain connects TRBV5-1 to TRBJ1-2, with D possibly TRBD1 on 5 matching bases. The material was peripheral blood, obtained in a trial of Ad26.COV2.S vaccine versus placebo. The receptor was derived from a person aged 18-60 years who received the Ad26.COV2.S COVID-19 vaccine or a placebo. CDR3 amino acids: CASSFDRGVGYTF. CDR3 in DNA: TGCGCCAGCAGCTTCGACCGAGGGGTTGGCTACACCTTC. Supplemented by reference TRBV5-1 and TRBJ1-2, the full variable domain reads KAGVTQTPRYLIKTRGQQVTLSCSPISGHRSVSWYQQTPGQGLQFLFEYFSETQRNKGNFPGRFSGRQFSNSRSEMNVSTLELGDSALYLCASSFDRGVGYTFGSGTRLTVV.